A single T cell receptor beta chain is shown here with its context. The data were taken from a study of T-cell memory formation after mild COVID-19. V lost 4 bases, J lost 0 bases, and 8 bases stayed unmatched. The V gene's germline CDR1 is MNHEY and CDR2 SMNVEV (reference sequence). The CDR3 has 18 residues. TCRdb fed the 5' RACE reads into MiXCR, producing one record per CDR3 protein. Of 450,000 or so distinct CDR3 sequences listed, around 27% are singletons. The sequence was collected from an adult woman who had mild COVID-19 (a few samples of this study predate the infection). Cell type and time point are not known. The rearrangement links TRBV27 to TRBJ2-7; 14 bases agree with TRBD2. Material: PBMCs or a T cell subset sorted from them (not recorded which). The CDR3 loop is CASSSRTSGGPHSYEQYF. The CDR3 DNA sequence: TGTGCCAGCAGTTCCCGGACTAGCGGGGGGCCTCACTCCTACGAGCAGTACTTC.